These 10 T cell receptor beta chains were sequenced from one sample in a study of CD8 T cells in ankylosing spondylitis. Study observations and caveats: One TCR beta motif, made up of 7 or 8 highly homologous variants, appeared characteristic of ankylosing spondylitis blood.

Their recognized antigens are unknown. TCRdb redid the calling of the 5' RACE reads with MiXCR, one entry per CDR3 protein. The sample includes some 450,000 distinct CDR3 sequences, 15% to 20% of them seen just once. The sample consisted of blood, either unsorted or a sorted T cell fraction (not recorded which). These receptors were obtained from a male donor with ankylosing spondylitis.

This clonotype was observed a few times. The rearrangement joins TRBV6-2 or TRBV6-3 to TRBJ2-7; a weak D match, TRBD2 (6 bases). Trimming cost V 2 bases and J 0 bases, with 14 bases left between them. CDR1 and CDR2 (germline): MNHEY, SVGEGT. This CDR3 has 16 residues. The CDR3 is CASSYGIAASSYEQYF. DNA of the CDR3: TGTGCCAGCAGTTACGGTATAGCGGCATCCTCCTACGAGCAGTACTTC.

This clonotype has only a few counts. V gene TRBV30 combines with J gene TRBJ2-7; 11 bases map to TRBD1. The CDR3 spans 15 residues. V lost 2 bases, J lost 6 bases, and 9 bases stayed unmatched. Germline CDR1 and CDR2: GTSNPN and SVGIG (reference sequence). CDR3: CAWSFARTGGSEQYF. The DNA for the CDR3 is TGTGCCTGGAGTTTTGCGAGGACAGGGGGCTCCGAGCAGTACTTC.

This chain links TRBV10-3 with TRBJ2-2; weak D call: TRBD1 (5 bases). The CDR3 consists of 15 residues. With 0 bases removed from V and 1 base from J, the gap between germline ends came to 6 bases. The germline gives CDR1 ENHRY, CDR2 SYGVKD. DNA of the CDR3: TGTGCCATCAGTGAGTCGGGGCGGAACACCGGGGAGCTGTTTTTT. It encodes CAISESGRNTGELFF.

This clonotype was detected a few times. V usage is TRBV20-1 and J usage is TRBJ2-3; D gene uncertain. V lost 3 bases to trimming and J lost 4 bases, with 8 bases between them. The CDR3 totals 12 residues. Germline assignment: CDR1 DFQATT and CDR2 SNEGSKA (reference sequence). The CDR3 sequence is CSARRSPDTQYF. CDR3 nucleotide sequence: TGCAGTGCTAGGAGGTCACCAGATACGCAGTATTTT.

This clonotype was seen at least ten times. The chain combines TRBV10-3 with TRBJ2-1; TRBD2 is a possible D gene (6 bases). The CDR3 consists of 15 residues. The V end lost 4 bases, the J end lost 0 bases, and 10 bases lay between the germline ends. Per germline, CDR1 ENHRY and CDR2 SYGVKD. The chain's CDR3 is CAISVGSGSYNEQFF. Written as DNA, the CDR3 is TGTGCCATCAGTGTAGGTAGCGGCTCCTACAATGAGCAGTTCTTC.

The sample holds a few counts of this clonotype. The rearrangement joins TRBV18 to TRBJ2-2; perhaps D is TRBD1 or TRBD2 (6 bases each). The CDR3 sequence is 15 residues long. Trimming shortened V by 0 bases and J by 7 bases, and 12 bases separated the two germline ends. Germline values: CDR1 KGHSH, CDR2 LQKENI. Here the CDR3 reads CASSPPTGAYGELFF. CDR3 sequence (DNA): TGTGCCAGCTCACCACCTACGGGGGCGTACGGGGAGCTGTTTTTT.

The V and J genes are TRBV20-1 and TRBJ2-2, with TRBD2 identical over 7 bases. Germline trimming cut 3 bases from V and 4 bases from J; bases unmatched to any gene: 5. Looked up from germline, CDR1 is DFQATT and CDR2 is SNEGSKA (reference sequence). CDR3 length: 14 amino acids. The CDR3 nucleotides are TGCAGTGCTAGTGCTAGCGGAACCACCGGGGAGCTGTTTTTT. Translation gives CSASASGTTGELFF.

This clonotype was seen a few times. The chain combines TRBV4-2 with TRBJ1-2, with D unclear. This CDR3 comprises 15 residues. Trimming left V 0 bases short and J 4 bases short, with 12 bases between. Germline CDR1 LGHNA, CDR2 YNFKEQ. CDR3 DNA sequence: TGTGCCAGCAGCCAAGATTCCAGCCAAAGCTATGGCTACACCTTC. This encodes CASSQDSSQSYGYTF.

This clonotype was detected only a few times. This chain connects TRBV6-5 to TRBJ2-7, with D possibly matching TRBD1 (7 bases). V lost 7 bases, J lost 1 base, and 17 bases lay in between. Germline assignment: CDR1 MNHEY and CDR2 SVGAGI. The length of the CDR3 is 15 residues. The CDR3 reads CASILRQGGSYEQYF. Written as DNA, the CDR3 is TGTGCCAGCATTCTCCGGCAGGGGGGATCCTACGAGCAGTACTTC.

This clonotype was seen only a few times. The chain uses TRBV20-1 and TRBJ2-1; 10 positions match TRBD2. Germline CDR1 and CDR2: DFQATT and SNEGSKA (reference sequence). The CDR3 is made up of 13 amino acids. The junction had 4 bases not matched to a gene; V was cut back by 5 bases and J by 6 bases. The CDR3 spells CSAPIAGGNEQFF. In nucleotides, the CDR3 is TGCAGTGCTCCCATAGCGGGAGGCAATGAGCAGTTCTTC.